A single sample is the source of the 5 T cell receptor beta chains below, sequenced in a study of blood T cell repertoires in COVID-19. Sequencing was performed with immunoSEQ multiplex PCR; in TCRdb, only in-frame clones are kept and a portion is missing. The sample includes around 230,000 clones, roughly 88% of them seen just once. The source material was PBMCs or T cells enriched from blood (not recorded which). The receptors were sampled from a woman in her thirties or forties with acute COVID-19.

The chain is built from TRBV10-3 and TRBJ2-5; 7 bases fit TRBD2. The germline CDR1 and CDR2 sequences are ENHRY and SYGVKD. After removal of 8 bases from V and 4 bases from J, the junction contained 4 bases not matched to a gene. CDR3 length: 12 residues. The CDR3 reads CAIGTGGETQYF. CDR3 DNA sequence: TGTGCCATCGGGACGGGGGGAGAGACCCAGTACTTC.

In nucleotides, the CDR3 is TGTGCCAGCAGCTTATTCCCTAGCGGAGGGGGCACCGGGGAGCTGTTTTTT. It encodes CASSLFPSGGGTGELFF. The rearrangement uses TRBV7-2 and TRBJ2-2; a weak D match, TRBD2 (7 bases). V was pared by 2 bases and J by 4 bases, with 17 bases between. Germline V gives CDR1 SGHTA, CDR2 FQGNSA. There are 17 residues in the CDR3.

The CDR3 region has the DNA TGTGCCAGCAGACCTCTCGGGAGGGGGGCCCTGAACACTGAAGCTTTCTTT. Translating it yields CASRPLGRGALNTEAFF. The J gene is TRBJ1-1, the V gene TRBV27; possible D gene TRBD1, 6 bases. Per germline, CDR1 MNHEY and CDR2 SMNVEV (reference sequence). Trimming left V 6 bases short and J 0 bases short, with 20 bases between. The CDR3 length is 17 residues.

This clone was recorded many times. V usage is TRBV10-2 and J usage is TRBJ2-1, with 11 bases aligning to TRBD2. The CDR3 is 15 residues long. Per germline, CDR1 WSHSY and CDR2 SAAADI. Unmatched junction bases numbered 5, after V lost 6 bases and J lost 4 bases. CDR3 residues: CASRIGTSGYNEQFF. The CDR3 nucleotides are TGCGCCAGCAGGATCGGGACTAGCGGTTACAATGAGCAGTTCTTC.

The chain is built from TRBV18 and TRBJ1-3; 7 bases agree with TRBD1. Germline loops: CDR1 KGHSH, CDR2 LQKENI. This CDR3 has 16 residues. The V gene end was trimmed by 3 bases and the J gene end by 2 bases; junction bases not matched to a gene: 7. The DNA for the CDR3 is TGTGCCAGCTCACCGACAGGGTTCTCGGCTGGAAACACCATATATTTT. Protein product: CASSPTGFSAGNTIYF.